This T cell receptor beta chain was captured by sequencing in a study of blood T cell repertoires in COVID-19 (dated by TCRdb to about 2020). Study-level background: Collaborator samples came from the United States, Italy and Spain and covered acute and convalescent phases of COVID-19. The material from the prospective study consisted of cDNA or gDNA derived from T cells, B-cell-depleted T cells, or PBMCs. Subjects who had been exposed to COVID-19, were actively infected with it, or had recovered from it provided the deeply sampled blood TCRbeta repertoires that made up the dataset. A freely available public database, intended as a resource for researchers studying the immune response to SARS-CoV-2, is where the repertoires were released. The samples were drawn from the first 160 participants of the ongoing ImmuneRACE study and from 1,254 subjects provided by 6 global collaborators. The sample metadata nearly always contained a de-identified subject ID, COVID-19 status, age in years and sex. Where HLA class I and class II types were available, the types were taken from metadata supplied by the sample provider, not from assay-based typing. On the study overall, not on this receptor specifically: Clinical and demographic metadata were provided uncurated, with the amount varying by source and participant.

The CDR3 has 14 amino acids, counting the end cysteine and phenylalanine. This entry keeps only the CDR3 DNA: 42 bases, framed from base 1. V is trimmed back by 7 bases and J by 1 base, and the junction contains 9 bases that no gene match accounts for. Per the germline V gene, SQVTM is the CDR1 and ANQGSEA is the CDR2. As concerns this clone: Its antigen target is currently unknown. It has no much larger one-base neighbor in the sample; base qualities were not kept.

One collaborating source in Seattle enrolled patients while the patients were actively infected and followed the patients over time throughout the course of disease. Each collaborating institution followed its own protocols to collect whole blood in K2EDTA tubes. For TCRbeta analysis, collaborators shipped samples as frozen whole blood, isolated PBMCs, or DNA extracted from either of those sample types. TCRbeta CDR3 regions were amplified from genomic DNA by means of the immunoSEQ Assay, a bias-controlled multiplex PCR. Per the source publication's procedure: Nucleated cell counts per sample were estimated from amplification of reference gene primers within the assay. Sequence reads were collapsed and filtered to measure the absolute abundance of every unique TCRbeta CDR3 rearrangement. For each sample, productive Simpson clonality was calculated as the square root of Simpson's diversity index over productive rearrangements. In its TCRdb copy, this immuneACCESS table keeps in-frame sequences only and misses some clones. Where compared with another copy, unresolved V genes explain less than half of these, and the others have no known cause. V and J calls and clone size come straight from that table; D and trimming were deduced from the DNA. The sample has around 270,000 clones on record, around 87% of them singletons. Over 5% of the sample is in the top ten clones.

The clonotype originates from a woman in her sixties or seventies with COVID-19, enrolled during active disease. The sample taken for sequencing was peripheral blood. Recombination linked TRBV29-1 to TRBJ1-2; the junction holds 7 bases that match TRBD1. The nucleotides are TGCAGCGCCTCGGGGACAGAAAGTAACTATGGCTACACCTTC. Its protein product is CSASGTESNYGYTF.